This T cell receptor (beta chain) originates from a study of T cell repertoires in cytomegalovirus infection. TCRdb independently ran MiXCR on the reads; one entry per CDR3 protein. The sample consists of 200,000 to 300,000 distinct CDR3 sequences, about 5.9% of them appearing once. Germline lookup yields CDR1 MDHEN and CDR2 SYDVKM. CDR3 length equals 14 residues. Note on this clonotype: A much bigger clone sits one base away, suggesting this may be a read error.

V and J are TRBV28 and TRBJ2-1; D is uncertain. The sequencing input was PBMCs. The clonotype comes from a human donor in good health (CMV status not recorded). Some clones in this sample may be carry-over from other donors' samples. This CDR3 reads CANSSPPDYNEQFF. DNA for the CDR3: TGTGCCAACAGTTCCCCCCCCGATTACAATGAGCAGTTCTTC.